This T cell receptor beta chain was recorded in a study of shared clonotypes between healthy human individuals (dated by TCRdb to between 2020 and 2021). As for the study more broadly: The cohort included three men and a couple of women between 18 and 49 years of age. To estimate repertoire size and how much clonotype sharing occurs between individuals, the study deeply sequenced the blood TCR repertoires of 5 or 6 healthy adults. To increase sequencing depth and limit assay-specific biases, different laboratories used diverse techniques to prepare libraries and sequence TCR repertoires. Per donor, leukapheresis produced somewhere between about 0.94 and 9.5 billion PBMCs. General findings and caveats noted by the study authors: Sampling was restricted to blood, and TCR repertoires in tissue are likely to differ from TCR repertoires in blood. The genetic and exposure-history diversity represented was limited by the small number of donors. Pairwise subsampling indicated that sequencing depth was expected to affect the degree of clonotype sharing among donors.

To note about this clone: The specificity of this receptor is unknown. Base qualities are not recorded, but no much larger clone differs from it by a single base.

The germline V gene yields SGHTA for CDR1 and FQGNSA for CDR2. The V end loses 5 bases and the J end loses 8 bases, and a stretch of 21 bases separates them. There are 16 amino acids in the CDR3, from cysteine to phenylalanine inclusive. This entry keeps only the CDR3 DNA: 48 bases, framed from base 1. Using the deep immunoSEQ assay, multiplex PCR amplified TCR CDR3 regions from genomic DNA. Extracted genomic DNA from each cell subset was spread evenly across all wells of several immunoSEQ 96-well plates, with each plate serving as a replicate. For unsorted PBMC, each replicate PCR was loaded with about 270 ng genomic DNA, equivalent to some 27,000 T cell genomes. Ten immunoSEQ deep assay plates were used to sequence the unsorted PBMC genomic DNA. Purified libraries were measured with a Qubit 3.0 fluorometer, size-checked on a Bioanalyzer 2100, and measured again with the KAPA Library Quantification kit. A separate single-read 150-cycle Illumina NextSeq 550 flow cell was used to sequence each immunoSEQ 96-well plate. Per the authors' processing: The immunoSEQ output contained only junctional sequences without quality scores, so filtering could not match that applied to full-length reads. To assign V/J genes and CDR3, sequences were annotated using PyIR, a Python wrapper for IgBLAST v1.9, with IMGT germline references. Reads with weak V/J assignments (E-value above 1e-6), missing CDR3, stop codons, out-of-frame junctions, or ambiguous translated residues were removed. V3J clonotypes were defined by identical inferred V gene, J gene, and CDR3 amino acid sequence. Percentage overlap between repertoires was calculated by dividing the number of shared unique clonotypes by the size of the smaller repertoire. Richness of each repertoire was evaluated using RTK rarefaction, the Chao1 estimator, and Recon v2.1 estimates of unobserved clonotypes. The source is immuneACCESS, and TCRdb retained only in-frame sequences with V and J called. Part of the clones is not carried over; for the studies checked, unresolved V genes explain less than half of this, and the remainder is unexplained. V, J and clone size reflect that table, while D and trimming were determined from the DNA. This sample holds more than 450,000 clones; approximately 79% were observed only once. Of the sample, 10% to 15% falls within the top ten clones.

The donors were healthy, HIV-negative adults with no recently reported acute infections or vaccinations. All donors were Caucasian adults living in Nashville, Tennessee, USA. For unsorted samples, some 100 million PBMCs were counted, and genomic DNA was extracted using the QIAamp DNA Blood Mini kit. After blood collection by leukapheresis, PBMCs were isolated using Ficoll-Histopaque density gradient centrifugation and then cryopreserved in the vapor phase of liquid nitrogen. The clonotype was recovered from a woman in her forties in good health. Some clones in this sample may be carry-over from other donors' samples. Material: PBMCs. Here the chain combines TRBV7-2 and TRBJ1-4; TRBD1 is perhaps the D gene, given 5 matching bases. The CDR3 has the sequence CASSQPLGQGEEKLFF. The nucleotide sequence is TGTGCCAGCAGCCAGCCCCTGGGGCAGGGCGAGGAAAAACTGTTTTTT.